The rows below give T cell receptor beta chains drawn from one sample of a study of T cell responses to AZD1222 COVID-19 vaccine. Measured with immunoSEQ multiplex PCR; TCRdb has only the in-frame clones, and not every one. The top ten clones hold over 12% of a sample with 90,000 to 100,000 clones, around 84% of them seen once. This sample comprised peripheral blood, obtained 28 days after the second AZD1222 dose. The source of these receptors is an adult who received the AZD1222 COVID-19 vaccine. Each CDR3 is given with its conserved first and last residue.

v_call	j_call	cdr3_aa
TRBV18	TRBJ1-2	CASSPELYGYTF
TRBV11-2	TRBJ1-1	CASSSQGLMNTEAFF
TRBV5-8	TRBJ1-2	CASSTPPGPYGYTF
TRBV7-3	TRBJ1-1	CASSFQGRAEAFF
TRBV19	TRBJ2-2	CASSRAEANTGELFF
TRBV23-1	TRBJ2-6	CASSQPQDRGRWGGANVLTF
TRBV11-1	TRBJ2-7	CASSRDSRGTVQYF
TRBV6-5	TRBJ1-1	CASRWEGSDTEAFF
TRBV5-6	TRBJ1-2	CASSPWGAGGYTF
TRBV19	TRBJ1-2	CASSIGRVHDGYTF
TRBV27	TRBJ2-1	CASSLAGVDYNEQFF
TRBV6-5	TRBJ1-5	CASGHTGSNQPQHF
TRBV7-9	TRBJ1-2	CASSLVDRVAGYTF
TRBV7-3	TRBJ2-2	CASSYKTASNTGELFF
TRBV5-4	TRBJ2-7	CASSLAPPYEQYF
TRBV14	TRBJ2-3	CASSPRRDYTDTQYF
TRBV7-8	TRBJ1-5	CASSLIPGTVDNQPQHF
TRBV5-1	TRBJ2-2	CASSQGYLDTGELFF
TRBV28	TRBJ2-1	CASSDTGVQFF
TRBV5-1	TRBJ2-7	CASSPTSGGPYEQYF
TRBV5-1	TRBJ2-7	CASSLKGDHEQYF
TRBV19	TRBJ1-2	CASSSVFYGYTF
TRBV11-2	TRBJ2-7	CASSLGQSYEQYF
TRBV18	TRBJ2-7	CASSPSAGGYEQYF
TRBV7-6	TRBJ1-1	CASSAPSAVNTEAFF
TRBV3-1/TRBV3-2	TRBJ2-7	CASSQEGMAGMQYF
TRBV6-5	TRBJ1-6	CASSYSGGSGGSPLHF
TRBV5-1	TRBJ2-3	CASSSLAGGTDTQYF
TRBV5-1	TRBJ1-1	CASSQSKGRRGVSDTEAFF
TRBV19	TRBJ1-2	CASSAGIYGYTF
TRBV6-5	TRBJ1-1	CASSYSRGNTEAFF
TRBV12-3/TRBV12-4	TRBJ2-2	CASSLGVSGELFF
TRBV10-3	TRBJ1-2	CAIGGGTNYGYTF
TRBV6-6	TRBJ2-7	CASQEGASSSEQYF
TRBV4-3	TRBJ2-1	CASSPRHGLYNEQFF
TRBV5-1	TRBJ1-2	CASSLGGDYGYTF
TRBV5-8	TRBJ1-6	CASSRGQVRNSPLHF
TRBV19	TRBJ2-2	CASSIRQYRGGGELFF
TRBV25-1	TRBJ2-1	CASTSGGGDEQFF
TRBV7-2	TRBJ2-7	CASSLGGGPEQYF
TRBV20-1	TRBJ2-6	CSASRGTGGSGANVLTF
TRBV5-5	TRBJ2-2	CASSREGANTGELFF
TRBV18	TRBJ2-3	CASSPGTPADTQYF
TRBV5-6	TRBJ1-2	CASSLRQGGYTF
TRBV7-8	TRBJ1-1	CASNSWGGNTEAFF
TRBV6-5	TRBJ2-7	CASMGAVGFEQYF
TRBV2	TRBJ1-6	CASSPGTEGSPLHF
TRBV5-1	TRBJ2-3	CASSWRDRYTDTQYF
TRBV2	TRBJ1-6	CASSETKQGTAYNSPLHF
TRBV19	TRBJ2-3	CASMGGPTRKRTYTDTQYF
TRBV10-3	TRBJ1-2	CAISAEPKPGYGYTF
TRBV11-2	TRBJ1-5	CASSLQGDQPQHF
TRBV6-1	TRBJ1-3	CASSEGRGQAGNTIYF
TRBV5-5	TRBJ2-7	CASSLHSWGYEQYF
TRBV6-2/TRBV6-3	TRBJ2-1	CASSRAGSQYNEQFF
TRBV5-1	TRBJ2-3	CASSLTRPSTDTQYF
TRBV11-2	TRBJ1-2	CASSSLDRGPGYTF